The rows below give T cell receptor beta chains drawn from one sample of a study of identical twins. A single record per CDR3 protein comes from TCRdb applying MiXCR to the 5' RACE reads. The sample consists of approximately 1.8 million distinct CDR3 sequences, under 35% of them appearing once. Sequencing used cord blood. All receptors derive from a newborn girl in good health. Each CDR3 is given with its conserved first and last residue.

j_gene: TRBJ2-7
v_gene: TRBV27
CDR3aa: CATGSVRGAYEQYF

j_gene: TRBJ1-1
v_gene: TRBV12-3/TRBV12-4
CDR3aa: CASRRRTGVNTEAFF

j_gene: TRBJ2-5
v_gene: TRBV28
CDR3aa: CASGDSFSGRTYNEQYF

j_gene: TRBJ2-2
v_gene: TRBV19
CDR3aa: CASSMWQGRTGELFF

j_gene: TRBJ1-3
v_gene: TRBV10-3
CDR3aa: CAISLGASSGNTIYF

j_gene: TRBJ1-5
v_gene: TRBV4-1
CDR3aa: CASSQVPPGFTAPNQPQHF

j_gene: TRBJ2-5
v_gene: TRBV27
CDR3aa: CASRDTRSSYNEQYF

j_gene: TRBJ1-2
v_gene: TRBV10-3
CDR3aa: CAISDRGRDYGYTF

j_gene: TRBJ1-2
v_gene: TRBV10-3
CDR3aa: CAISESPDRAVRGYTF

j_gene: TRBJ2-1
v_gene: TRBV12-3/TRBV12-4
CDR3aa: CASSPSGADNEQFF

j_gene: TRBJ2-1
v_gene: TRBV27
CDR3aa: CASSPKWGVYNEQFF

j_gene: TRBJ1-4
v_gene: TRBV29-1
CDR3aa: CSVGGVLNEKLFF

j_gene: TRBJ1-6
v_gene: TRBV4-2
CDR3aa: CASSQGQRNSPPHF

j_gene: TRBJ2-3
v_gene: TRBV28
CDR3aa: CASDGRGTDTQYF